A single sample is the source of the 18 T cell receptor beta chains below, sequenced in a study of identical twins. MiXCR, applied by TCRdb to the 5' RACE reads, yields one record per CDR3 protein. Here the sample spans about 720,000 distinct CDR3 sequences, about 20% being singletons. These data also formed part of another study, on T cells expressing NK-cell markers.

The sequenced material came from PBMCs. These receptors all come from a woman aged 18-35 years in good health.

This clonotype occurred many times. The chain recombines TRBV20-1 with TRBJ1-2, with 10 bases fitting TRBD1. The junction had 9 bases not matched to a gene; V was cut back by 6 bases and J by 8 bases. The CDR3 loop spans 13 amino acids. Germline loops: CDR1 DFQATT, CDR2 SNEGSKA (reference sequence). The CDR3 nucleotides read TGCAGTGCAGGGACAGGGGTGAGGGAAGGCTACACCTTC. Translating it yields CSAGTGVREGYTF.

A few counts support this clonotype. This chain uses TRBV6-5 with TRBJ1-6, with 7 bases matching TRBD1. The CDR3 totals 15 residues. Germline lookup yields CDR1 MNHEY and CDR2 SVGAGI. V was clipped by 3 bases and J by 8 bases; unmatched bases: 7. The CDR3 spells CASSYRGQTYSPLHF. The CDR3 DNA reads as TGTGCCAGCAGTTATAGGGGACAGACCTATTCACCCCTCCACTTT.

In DNA, the CDR3 is TGCGCCAGCAGCGTCCACACGGGAAATTCACCCCTCCACTTT. Translated: CASSVHTGNSPLHF. The rearrangement uses TRBV5-1 and TRBJ1-6; no clear D gene. This CDR3 is 14 amino acids long. V was shortened by 4 bases and J by 7 bases, with 12 bases between the two germline ends. The germline V gene encodes CDR1 SGHRS and CDR2 YFSETQ.

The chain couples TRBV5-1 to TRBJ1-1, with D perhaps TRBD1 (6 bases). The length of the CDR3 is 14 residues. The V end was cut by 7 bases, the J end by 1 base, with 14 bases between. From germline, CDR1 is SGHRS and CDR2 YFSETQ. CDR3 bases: TGCGCCAGCGGGGACCAACAGGGGAACACTGAAGCTTTCTTT. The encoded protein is CASGDQQGNTEAFF. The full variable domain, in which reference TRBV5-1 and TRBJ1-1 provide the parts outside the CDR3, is KAGVTQTPRYLIKTRGQQVTLSCSPISGHRSVSWYQQTPGQGLQFLFEYFSETQRNKGNFPGRFSGRQFSNSRSEMNVSTLELGDSALYLCASGDQQGNTEAFFGQGTRLTVV.

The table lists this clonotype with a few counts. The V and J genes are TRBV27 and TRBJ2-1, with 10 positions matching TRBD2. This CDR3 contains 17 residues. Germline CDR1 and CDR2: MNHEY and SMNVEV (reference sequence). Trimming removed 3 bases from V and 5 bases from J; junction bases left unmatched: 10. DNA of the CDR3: TGTGCCAGCAGTTTTTACCCAACTAGCGGGATCAACAATGAGCAGTTCTTC. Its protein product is CASSFYPTSGINNEQFF.

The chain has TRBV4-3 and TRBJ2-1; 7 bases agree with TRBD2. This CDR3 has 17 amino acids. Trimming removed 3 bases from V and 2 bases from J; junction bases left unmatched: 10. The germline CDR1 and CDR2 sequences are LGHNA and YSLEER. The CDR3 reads CASSQIAAGPPYNEQFF. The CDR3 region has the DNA TGCGCCAGCAGCCAGATAGCAGCGGGACCTCCCTACAATGAGCAGTTCTTC.

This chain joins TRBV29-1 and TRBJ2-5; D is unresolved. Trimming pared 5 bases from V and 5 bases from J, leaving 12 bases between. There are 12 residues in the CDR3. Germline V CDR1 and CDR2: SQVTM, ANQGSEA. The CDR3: CSVLENWETQYF. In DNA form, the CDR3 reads TGCAGCGTTTTGGAGAACTGGGAGACCCAGTACTTC.

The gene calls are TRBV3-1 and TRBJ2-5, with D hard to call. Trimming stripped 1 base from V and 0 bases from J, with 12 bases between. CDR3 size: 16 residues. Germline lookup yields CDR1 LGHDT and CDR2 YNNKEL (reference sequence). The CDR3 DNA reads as TGTGCCAGCAGCCAAGCCCGCCTGAGGTACCAAGAGACCCAGTACTTC. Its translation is CASSQARLRYQETQYF.

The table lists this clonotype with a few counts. CDR3 nucleotide sequence: TGTGCCAGCAGCCAAGGGGAGCTGAACACTGAAGCTTTCTTT. This translates into CASSQGELNTEAFF. V is TRBV11-2 and J is TRBJ1-1; D may be TRBD1 (5 bases). The CDR3 is 14 residues long. V gave up 5 bases and J gave up 0 bases, with 10 bases separating them. CDR1 SGHAT and CDR2 FQNNGV come from the germline V gene.

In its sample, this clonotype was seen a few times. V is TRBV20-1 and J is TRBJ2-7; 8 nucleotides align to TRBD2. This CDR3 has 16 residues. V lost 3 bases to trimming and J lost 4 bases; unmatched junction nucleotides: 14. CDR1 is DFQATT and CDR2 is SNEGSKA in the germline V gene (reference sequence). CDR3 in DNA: TGCAGTGCTAGGGGTTCCCGTGCGGGAGGTGGGTACGAGCAGTACTTC. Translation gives CSARGSRAGGGYEQYF.

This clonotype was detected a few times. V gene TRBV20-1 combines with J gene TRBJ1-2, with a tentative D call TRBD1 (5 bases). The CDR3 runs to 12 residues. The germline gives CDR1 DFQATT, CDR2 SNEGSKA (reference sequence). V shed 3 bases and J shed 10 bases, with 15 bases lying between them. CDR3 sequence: CSASFQGNDYTF. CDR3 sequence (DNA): TGCAGTGCTAGTTTCCAGGGTAATGACTACACCTTC.

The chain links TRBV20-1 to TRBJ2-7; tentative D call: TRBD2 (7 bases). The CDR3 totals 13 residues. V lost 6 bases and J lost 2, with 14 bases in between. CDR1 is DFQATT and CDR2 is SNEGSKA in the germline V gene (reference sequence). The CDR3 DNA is TGCAGTGCGAGGGGGGGCTGGCCCTACGAGCAGTACTTC. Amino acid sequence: CSARGGWPYEQYF.

CDR3 residues: CASGLTGTSHF. CDR3 DNA sequence: TGTGCCAGCGGATTAACCGGGACATCGCACTTT. The chain links TRBV28 to TRBJ1-6; possible D gene TRBD1, 6 bases. CDR3 length equals 11 residues. CDR1 is MDHEN, CDR2 SYDVKM, per germline. V was shortened by 8 bases and J by 19 bases, with 18 bases between the two germline ends.

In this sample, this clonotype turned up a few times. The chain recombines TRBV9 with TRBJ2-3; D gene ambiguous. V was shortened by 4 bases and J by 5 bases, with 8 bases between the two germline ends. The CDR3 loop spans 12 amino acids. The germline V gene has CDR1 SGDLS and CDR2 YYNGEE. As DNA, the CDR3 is TGTGCCAGCAGCTCCTTACTAGATACGCAGTATTTT. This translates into CASSSLLDTQYF.

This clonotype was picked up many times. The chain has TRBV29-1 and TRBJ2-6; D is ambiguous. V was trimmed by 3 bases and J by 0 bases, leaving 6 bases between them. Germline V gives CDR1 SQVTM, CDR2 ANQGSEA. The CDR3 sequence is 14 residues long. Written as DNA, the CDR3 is TGCAGCGTTGACGGGCCCTCTGGGGCCAACGTCCTGACTTTC. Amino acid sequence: CSVDGPSGANVLTF.

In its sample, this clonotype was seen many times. Written as DNA, the CDR3 is TGTGCCAGCAGTGATGCAGGAGGAGGAACCGGGGAGCTGTTTTTT. Protein product: CASSDAGGGTGELFF. This chain joins TRBV6-1 and TRBJ2-2; tentatively, D is TRBD2 (5 bases). V shed 3 bases and J shed 5 bases, with 13 bases lying between them. The CDR3 is 15 residues long. Germline CDR1 MNHNS, CDR2 SASEGT.

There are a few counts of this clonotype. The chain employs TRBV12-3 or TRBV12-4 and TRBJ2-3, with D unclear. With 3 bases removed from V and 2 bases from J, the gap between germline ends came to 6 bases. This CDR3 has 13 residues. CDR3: CASSFWATDTQYF. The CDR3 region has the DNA TGTGCCAGCAGTTTTTGGGCCACAGATACGCAGTATTTT.

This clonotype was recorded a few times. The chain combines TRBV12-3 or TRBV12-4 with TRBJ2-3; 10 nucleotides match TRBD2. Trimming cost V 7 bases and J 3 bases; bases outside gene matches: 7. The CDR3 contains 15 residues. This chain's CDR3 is CASTPTSGKTDTQYF. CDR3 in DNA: TGTGCCAGCACCCCCACTAGCGGGAAAACAGATACGCAGTATTTT.